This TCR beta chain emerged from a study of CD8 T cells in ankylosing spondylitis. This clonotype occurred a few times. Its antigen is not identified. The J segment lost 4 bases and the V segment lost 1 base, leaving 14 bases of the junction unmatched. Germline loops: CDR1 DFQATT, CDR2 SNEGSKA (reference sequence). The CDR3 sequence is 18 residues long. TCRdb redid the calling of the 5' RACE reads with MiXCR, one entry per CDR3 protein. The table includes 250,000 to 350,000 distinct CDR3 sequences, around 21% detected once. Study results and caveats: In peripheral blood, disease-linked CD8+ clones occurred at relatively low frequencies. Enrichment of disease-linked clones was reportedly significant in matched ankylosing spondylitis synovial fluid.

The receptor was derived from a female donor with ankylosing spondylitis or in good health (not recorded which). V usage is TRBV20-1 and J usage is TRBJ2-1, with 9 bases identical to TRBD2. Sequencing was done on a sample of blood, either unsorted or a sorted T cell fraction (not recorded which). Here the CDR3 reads CSARAPGLAGKPYNEQFF. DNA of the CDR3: TGCAGTGCTAGAGCCCCGGGGCTAGCGGGGAAACCTTACAATGAGCAGTTCTTC.